This TCR beta chain came from a study of blood T cell repertoires in COVID-19 (dated by TCRdb to 2019 to 2021). Regarding the study in general: Collaborator samples came from the United States, Italy and Spain and covered acute and convalescent phases of COVID-19. The prospective study material was composed of cDNA or gDNA derived from T cells, B-cell-depleted T cells, or PBMCs. Subjects who had been exposed to COVID-19, were actively infected with it, or had recovered from it provided the deeply sampled blood TCRbeta repertoires that made up the dataset. The repertoires were released in a freely available public database meant as a resource for research on the immune response to SARS-CoV-2. The samples were drawn from the first 160 participants of the ongoing ImmuneRACE study and from 950 to 1,500 subjects provided by 6 global collaborators. Sample metadata almost always included a de-identified subject ID, COVID-19 status, age in years and sex. Where HLA class I and class II types were available, the types were taken from metadata supplied by the sample provider, not from assay-based typing.

Whole blood was collected in K2EDTA tubes by collaborating institutions according to the institutions' own protocols. Collaborator samples were shipped for TCRbeta analysis as frozen whole blood, isolated PBMCs, or DNA extracted from either sample type. About this clone: Its antigen specificity is not known. Per-base quality was not reported, and no clone a single base away is much larger than it.

Study-wide findings and limitations: Clinical and demographic metadata were provided uncurated, with the amount varying by source and participant.

The immunoSEQ Assay, a bias-controlled multiplex PCR, was used to amplify TCRbeta CDR3 regions from genomic DNA. The authors processed their data as follows. Nucleated cell counts per sample were estimated from amplification of reference gene primers within the assay. To quantify the absolute abundance of each unique TCRbeta CDR3 rearrangement, sequence reads were collapsed and filtered. For each sample, productive Simpson clonality was calculated as the square root of Simpson's diversity index over productive rearrangements. Sourced from immuneACCESS, this table was stored by TCRdb with only in-frame sequences that have V and J called. A share of the clones is absent; for the studies checked, an unresolved V gene accounts for under half, and the remainder has no known explanation. The V and J calls and clone size come from that table; D and trimming were worked out from the DNA. For this sample the table gives about 160,000 clones, of which approximately 80% were detected only once. Together, the top ten hold approximately 15% of the sample.

V is trimmed back by 3 bases and J by 6 bases, and the junction contains 7 bases that no gene match accounts for. Including cysteine and phenylalanine, the CDR3 has 16 amino acids. Only the CDR3 portion is preserved as DNA: 48 bases, with reading frame beginning at the first base. CDR1 KGHSH and CDR2 LQKENI were looked up in the germline V gene. This chain is built from TRBV18 and TRBJ2-2; TRBD1 matches 10 bases in the middle. Sequencing was performed on peripheral blood. The TCR comes from a woman over 75 with acute or convalescent COVID-19. The CDR3 is CASSPPRQGAAGELFF. The DNA sequence follows: TGTGCCAGCTCACCTCCGAGACAGGGGGCTGCCGGGGAGCTGTTTTTT.